The following is a T cell receptor beta chain sequence with its context. Its antigen is still unknown. It was with 60 Vbeta and 13 Jbeta primers that the PCR ran. Using immunoSEQ multiplex PCR, the repertoire was profiled, and TCRdb retains in-frame clones only, with some absent. The table records around 90,000 clones, roughly 77% of them present only once. Despite likely unrecorded immune exposures, the donors were nominally healthy at the time of sampling. The CDR3 consists of 12 residues. V was pared by 4 bases and J by 11 bases, with 17 bases between. Germline values: CDR1 GTSNPN, CDR2 SVGIG (reference sequence). These data are taken from a study of cytomegalovirus exposure and HLA in healthy donors. The study's findings and limits: It is likely that the observed cluster of highly shared sequence variants was a sequencing artifact.

V and J are TRBV30 and TRBJ1-1, with TRBD1 as a possible D gene (6 bases). The source of this sequence is a man aged 25-40 years in good health and CMV-seronegative. The specimen was PBMCs. The CDR3 reads CAWIWGTPGAFF. The DNA of the CDR3 is TGTGCCTGGATCTGGGGGACACCCGGCGCTTTCTTT.